This T cell receptor (beta chain) was recovered during a study of tissue T cells after allogeneic stem cell transplantation. Broader study findings: TCR repertoires tracked anatomic similarity, regardless of disease or transplant status. Blood and spleen captured only part of the tissue TCR repertoire.

Looked up from germline, CDR1 is LNHDA and CDR2 is SQIVND (reference sequence). V lost 9 bases and J lost 6; bases outside the gene matches: 7. The CDR3 has 13 residues. Remarks on this clone: Its antigen remains unknown.

TCRbeta CDR3 was sequenced at survey depth with template counts. Clones were read by immunoSEQ multiplex PCR, and TCRdb kept only the in-frame ones, dropping some. The table lists 800 or so clones, roughly two thirds of them singletons. All graft-versus-host disease patients had gastrointestinal involvement and received several lines of directed therapy. This sequence joins TRBV19 and TRBJ1-2, with TRBD1 matching 10 bases. This receptor was taken from a male patient over 55 with steroid-refractory graft-versus-host disease after an allogeneic stem cell transplant. Some T cells may be supplied by the graft donor. Material: liver tissue, obtained at autopsy. This CDR3 reads CASTRGQGNGYTF. The CDR3, as DNA: TGTGCCAGCACCCGGGGACAGGGGAATGGCTACACCTTC.